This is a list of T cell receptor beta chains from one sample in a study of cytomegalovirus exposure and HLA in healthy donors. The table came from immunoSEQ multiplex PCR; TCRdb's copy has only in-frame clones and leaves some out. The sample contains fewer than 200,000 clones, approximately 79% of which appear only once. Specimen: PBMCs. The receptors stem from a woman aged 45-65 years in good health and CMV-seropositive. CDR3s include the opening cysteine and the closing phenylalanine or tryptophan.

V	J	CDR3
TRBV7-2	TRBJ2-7	CASSLGGTAYEQYF
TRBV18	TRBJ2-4	CASSPTSMNGGTKNIQYF
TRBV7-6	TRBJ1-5	CASRGSNQPQHF
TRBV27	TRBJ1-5	CASSLSMSGGNQPQHF
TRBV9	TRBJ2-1	CASSASGQGAKNEQFF
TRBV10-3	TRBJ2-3	CAISESLGLAGGSTDTQYF
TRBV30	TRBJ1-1	CAWSARAGIGNTEAFF
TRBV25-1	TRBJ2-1	CASGGLAGKSGIYNEQFF
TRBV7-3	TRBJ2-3	CASSLAGGGVDTQYF
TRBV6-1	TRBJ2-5	CASNQDRGRETQYF
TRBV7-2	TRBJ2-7	CASSLVSGGAYEQYF
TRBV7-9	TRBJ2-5	CASSSRTHREKKIEYF
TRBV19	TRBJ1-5	CASSTTGGNQPQHF
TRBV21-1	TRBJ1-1	CASSTAHAFQGKMRTEAFF
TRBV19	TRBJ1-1	CASSIRGRFATEAFF
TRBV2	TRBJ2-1	CASSGTSGTDNEQFF
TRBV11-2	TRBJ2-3	CASSLVGRATDTQYF
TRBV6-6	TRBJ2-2	CASRHYLAGNTGELFF
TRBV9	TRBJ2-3	CASSVGGDTDTQYF
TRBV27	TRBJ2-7	CASSLGSGRKYF
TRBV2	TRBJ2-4	CASSGGSGTFRDIQYF
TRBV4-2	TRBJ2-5	CASSQEAVAGGETQYF
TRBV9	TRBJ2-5	CASSPPSGGAETQYF
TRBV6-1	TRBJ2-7	CASSEYGRGSYEQYF
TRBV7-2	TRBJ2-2	CASSFLSGAGELFF
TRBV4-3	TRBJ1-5	CASSQTSGDGQPQHF
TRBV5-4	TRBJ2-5	CASSKAGGQKETQYF